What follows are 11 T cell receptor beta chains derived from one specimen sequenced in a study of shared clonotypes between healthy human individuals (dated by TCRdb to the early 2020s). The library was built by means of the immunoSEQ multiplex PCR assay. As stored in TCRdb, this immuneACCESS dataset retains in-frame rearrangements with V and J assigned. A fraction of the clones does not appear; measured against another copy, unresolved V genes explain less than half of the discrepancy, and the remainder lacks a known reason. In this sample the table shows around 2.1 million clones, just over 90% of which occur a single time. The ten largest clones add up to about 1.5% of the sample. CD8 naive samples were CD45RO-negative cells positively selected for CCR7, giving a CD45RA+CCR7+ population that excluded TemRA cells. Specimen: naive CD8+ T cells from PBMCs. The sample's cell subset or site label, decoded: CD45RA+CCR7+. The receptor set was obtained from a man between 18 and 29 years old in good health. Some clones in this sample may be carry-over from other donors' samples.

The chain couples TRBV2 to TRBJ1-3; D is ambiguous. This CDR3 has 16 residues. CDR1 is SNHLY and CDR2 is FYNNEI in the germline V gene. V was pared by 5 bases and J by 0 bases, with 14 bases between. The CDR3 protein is CASSPILGYSGNTIYF. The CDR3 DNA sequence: TGTGCCAGCAGTCCCATCTTGGGGTACTCTGGAAACACCATATATTTT. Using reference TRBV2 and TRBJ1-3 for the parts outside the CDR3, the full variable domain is EPEVTQTPSHQVTQMGQEVILRCVPISNHLYFYWYRQILGQKVEFLVSFYNNEISEKSEIFDDQFSVERPDGSNFTLKIRSTKLEDSAMYFCASSPILGYSGNTIYFGEGSWLTVV.

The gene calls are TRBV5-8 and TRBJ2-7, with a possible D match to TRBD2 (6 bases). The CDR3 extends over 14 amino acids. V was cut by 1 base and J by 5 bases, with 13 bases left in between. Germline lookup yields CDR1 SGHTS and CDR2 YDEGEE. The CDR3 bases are TGTGCCAGCAGCTTGTACCGGGAGCTCCACGAGCAGTACTTC. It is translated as CASSLYRELHEQYF.

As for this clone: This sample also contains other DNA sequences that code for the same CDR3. In DNA, the CDR3 is TGTGCCAGCTCCCCCGGTAGCACCTACGAGCAGTACTTC. This gives the protein CASSPGSTYEQYF. The genes are TRBV27 and TRBJ2-7; D uncertain. Germline V gives CDR1 MNHEY, CDR2 SMNVEV (reference sequence). The CDR3 has 13 amino acids. Trimming pared 8 bases from V and 2 bases from J, leaving 13 bases between.

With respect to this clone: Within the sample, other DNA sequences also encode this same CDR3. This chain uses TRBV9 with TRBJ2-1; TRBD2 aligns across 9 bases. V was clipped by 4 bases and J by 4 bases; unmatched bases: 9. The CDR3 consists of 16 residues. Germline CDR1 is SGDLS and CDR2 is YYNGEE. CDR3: CASSPRAGGLYNEQFF. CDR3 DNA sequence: TGTGCCAGCAGCCCCAGAGCGGGAGGTCTATACAATGAGCAGTTCTTC.

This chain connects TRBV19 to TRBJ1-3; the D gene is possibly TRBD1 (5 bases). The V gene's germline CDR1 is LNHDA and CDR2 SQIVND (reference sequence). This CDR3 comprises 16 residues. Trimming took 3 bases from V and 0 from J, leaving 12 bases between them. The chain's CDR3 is CASSIMWGLSGNTIYF. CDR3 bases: TGTGCCAGTAGTATTATGTGGGGCCTCTCTGGAAACACCATATATTTT.

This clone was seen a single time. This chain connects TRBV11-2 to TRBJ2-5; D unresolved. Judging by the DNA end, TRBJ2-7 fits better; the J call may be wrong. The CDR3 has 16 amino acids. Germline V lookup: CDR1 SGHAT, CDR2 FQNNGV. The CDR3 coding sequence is TGTGCCAGCAGCCCACGACCCGGTGGGGATCCCTACGAGCAGTACTTC. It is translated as CASSPRPGGDPYEQYF.

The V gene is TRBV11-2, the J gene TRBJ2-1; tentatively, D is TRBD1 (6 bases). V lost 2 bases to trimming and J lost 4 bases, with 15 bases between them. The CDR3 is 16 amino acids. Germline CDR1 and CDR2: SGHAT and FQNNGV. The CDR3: CASSLQGGSVYNEQFF. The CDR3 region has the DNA TGTGCCAGCAGCTTACAAGGGGGTAGCGTTTACAATGAGCAGTTCTTC.

The CDR3 protein is CASSIDPGGRTEAFF. Written as DNA, the CDR3 is TGTGCCAGTAGTATAGATCCAGGGGGAAGGACTGAAGCTTTCTTT. The V gene is TRBV19, the J gene TRBJ1-1; 7 bases agree with TRBD1. V dropped 0 bases and J dropped 5; count of bases not matched to a gene: 6. Germline CDR1 reads LNHDA; CDR2 reads SQIVND (reference sequence). CDR3 size: 15 residues.

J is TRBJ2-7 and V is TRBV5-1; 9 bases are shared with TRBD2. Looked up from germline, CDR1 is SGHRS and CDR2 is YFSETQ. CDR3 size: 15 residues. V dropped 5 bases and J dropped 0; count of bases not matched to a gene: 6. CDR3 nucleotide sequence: TGCGCCAGCAGTCACGGACTAGCGTACTCCTACGAGCAGTACTTC. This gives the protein CASSHGLAYSYEQYF.

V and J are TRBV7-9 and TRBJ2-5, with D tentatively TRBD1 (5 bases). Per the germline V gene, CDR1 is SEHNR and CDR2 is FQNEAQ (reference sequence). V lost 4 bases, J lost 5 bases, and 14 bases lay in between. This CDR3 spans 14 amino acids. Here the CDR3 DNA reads TGTGCCAGCAGCTCCCCCGCAGGGCTGGAGACCCAGTACTTC. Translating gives CASSSPAGLETQYF. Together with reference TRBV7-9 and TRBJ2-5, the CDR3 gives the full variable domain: DTGVSQNPRHKITKRGQNVTFRCDPISEHNRLYWYRQTLGQGPEFLTYFQNEAQLEKSRLLSDRFSAERPKGSFSTLEIQRTEQGDSAMYLCASSSPAGLETQYFGPGTRLLVL.

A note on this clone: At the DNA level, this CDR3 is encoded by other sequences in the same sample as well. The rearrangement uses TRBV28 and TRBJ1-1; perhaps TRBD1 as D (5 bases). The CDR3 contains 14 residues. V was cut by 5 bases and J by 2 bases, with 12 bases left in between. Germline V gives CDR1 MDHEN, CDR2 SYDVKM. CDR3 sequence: CASSRPRTNTEAFF. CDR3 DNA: TGTGCCAGCAGTCGACCCCGGACAAACACTGAAGCTTTCTTT. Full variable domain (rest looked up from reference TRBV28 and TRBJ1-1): DVKVTQSSRYLVKRTGEKVFLECVQDMDHENMFWYRQDPGLGLRLIYFSYDVKMKEKGDIPEGYSVSREKKERFSLILESASTNQTSMYLCASSRPRTNTEAFFGQGTRLTVV.